One and the same sample provided the 25 T cell receptor beta chains below, sequenced in a study of post-analysis software for immune sequencing data. Their specific antigens are unknown. Built from TCR beta cDNA, the libraries had unique molecular identifiers in them. MiXCR, run by TCRdb on the PCR reads, gives a single entry per CDR3 protein. The table lists 600,000 to 750,000 distinct CDR3 sequences, approximately 60% of them singletons, with 11% in the top ten. Study-wide results and caveats: TRBV5-6, TRBV5-1 and TRBV20-1 were among roughly five TRBV segments more frequent in patients than controls.

Material for sequencing was blood. Receptors originate from a girl aged 2 to 9 with multiple sclerosis.

The rearrangement joins TRBV10-3 to TRBJ2-5; possibly TRBD1 or TRBD2 for D (5 bases each). The tail of the sequence fits TRBJ2-7 better, so the J call may be wrong. The CDR3 sequence is 11 residues long. The germline V gene encodes CDR1 ENHRY and CDR2 SYGVKD. CDR3 nucleotides: TGTGCCATCAGGGGGGACTACGAGCAGTACTTC. It encodes CAIRGDYEQYF.

The V call is TRBV6-5, the J call TRBJ2-1; TRBD1 might be the D (5 bases). Trimming removed 6 bases at V and 10 bases at J, with 13 bases between. This CDR3 has 12 residues. From germline, CDR1 is MNHEY and CDR2 SVGAGI. The CDR3 sequence: CASSPWGREQFF. The DNA for the CDR3 is TGTGCCAGCAGCCCGTGGGGCAGGGAGCAGTTCTTC.

The CDR3 region is CASSPWTVNTEAFF. The CDR3, as DNA: TGTGCCAGCAGTCCCTGGACAGTTAACACTGAAGCTTTCTTT. The V call is TRBV12-3 or TRBV12-4, the J call TRBJ1-1, with a tentative D call TRBD1 (6 bases). The V end was cut by 5 bases, the J end by 2 bases, with 12 bases between. The CDR3 length is 14 residues.

This clonotype was seen only a few times. The chain recombines TRBV20-1 with TRBJ2-5, with TRBD1 as a possible D gene (6 bases). CDR3 length equals 13 residues. Germline values: CDR1 DFQATT, CDR2 SNEGSKA (reference sequence). V shed 3 bases and J shed 2 bases, with 10 bases lying between them. The CDR3 sequence is CSARPTGQETQYF. In nucleotides, the CDR3 is TGCAGTGCTAGGCCGACAGGACAAGAGACCCAGTACTTC.

This chain joins TRBV5-5 and TRBJ2-1; 7 nucleotides agree with TRBD1. This CDR3 region has 15 residues. The germline CDR1 and CDR2 sequences are SGHKS and YYEKEE (reference sequence). J gave up 6 bases and V 4 bases, and 10 bases lay outside the gene matches. The CDR3 is CASSLYSDRVNEQFF. The CDR3, as DNA: TGTGCCAGCAGCCTATACTCAGACAGGGTCAATGAGCAGTTCTTC.

The rearrangement joins TRBV24-1 to TRBJ2-2, with D unclear. CDR3 size: 15 residues. The germline V gene has CDR1 KGHDR and CDR2 SFDVKD. The germline V and J ends were trimmed by 4 bases and 1 base, with 9 bases remaining between them. This CDR3 is CATSDPRQNTGELFF. The CDR3 DNA is TGTGCCACCAGTGACCCCAGGCAGAACACCGGGGAGCTGTTTTTT.

The V and J genes are TRBV5-1 and TRBJ2-7, with 8 bases aligning to TRBD1. The junction had 4 bases not matched to a gene; V was cut back by 5 bases and J by 3 bases. Germline lookup yields CDR1 SGHRS and CDR2 YFSETQ. The CDR3 consists of 13 residues. This chain's CDR3 is CASRTGEYYEQYF. For the CDR3, the DNA is TGCGCCAGCAGGACAGGGGAGTACTACGAGCAGTACTTC.

The chain is built from TRBV4-1 and TRBJ2-1; D remains ambiguous. The J call may be incorrect, as the DNA end agrees better with TRBJ2-7. The CDR3 runs to 13 residues. Germline V gene sequence: CDR1 MGHRA, CDR2 YSYEKL. CDR3 region: CASSQESYNEQYF. In nucleotides, the CDR3 is TGCGCCAGCAGCCAAGAGTCGTACAATGAGCAGTACTTC.

This CDR3 reads CATARNDRGNNSPLHF. The CDR3 nucleotides are TGTGCCACCGCCCGAAACGACAGAGGGAACAATTCACCCCTCCACTTT. V is TRBV15 and J is TRBJ1-6; the D gene is possibly TRBD1 (5 bases). Trimming removed 8 bases at V and 7 bases at J, with 21 bases between. The CDR3 runs 16 residues. The V gene's germline CDR1 is LNHNV and CDR2 YYDKDF (reference sequence).

The rearrangement uses TRBV6-2 or TRBV6-3 and TRBJ1-5; 9 nucleotides agree with TRBD1. The CDR3 length is 15 residues. V was pared by 5 bases and J by 7 bases, with 9 bases of the junction left unmatched. Germline lookup yields CDR1 MNHEY and CDR2 SVGEGT. The CDR3 region has the DNA TGTGCCAGCAGTATAGACAGGGGGTCCCTGCAGCCCCAGCATTTT. This translates into CASSIDRGSLQPQHF.

This chain connects TRBV12-3 or TRBV12-4 to TRBJ2-1; D tentatively fits TRBD1 or TRBD2 (5 bases each). V gave up 6 bases and J gave up 0 bases, with 21 bases separating them. The CDR3 has 18 amino acids. In DNA form, the CDR3 reads TGTGCCAGCAGCTCCTCCCGTCGGCTGGGGGACTCCTACAATGAGCAGTTCTTC. Amino acids: CASSSSRRLGDSYNEQFF.

The genes are TRBV12-3 or TRBV12-4 and TRBJ2-6; D ambiguous. This CDR3 region has 15 residues. The V end lost 3 bases, the J end lost 0 bases, and 6 bases lay between the germline ends. CDR3 in amino acids: CASSFGSSGANVLTF. The CDR3 DNA reads TGTGCCAGCAGTTTTGGGTCCTCTGGGGCCAACGTCCTGACTTTC.

This clonotype was seen a handful of times. The chain has TRBV28 and TRBJ1-2; D is perhaps TRBD1 (5 bases). Germline V lookup: CDR1 MDHEN, CDR2 SYDVKM. The CDR3 is made up of 13 amino acids. Trimming cost V 6 bases and J 8 bases, with 16 bases left between them. The DNA of the CDR3 is TGTGCCAGCAGCCCCACCGGGACTTTAGGCTACACCTTC. This sequence encodes CASSPTGTLGYTF.

The chain uses TRBV29-1 and TRBJ2-7, with 9 bases that match TRBD1. The CDR3 has 15 amino acids. The V segment lost 2 bases and the J segment 6 bases; nucleotides outside the gene matches: 11. The V gene's germline CDR1 is SQVTM and CDR2 ANQGSEA. The chain's CDR3 is CSVEYSAGTGSEQYF. CDR3 coding DNA: TGCAGCGTTGAATACTCAGCCGGGACAGGGAGCGAGCAGTACTTC.

This clonotype has only a few counts. This chain joins TRBV29-1 and TRBJ2-7; 8 bases line up with TRBD2. V lost 4 bases and J lost 2; bases outside the gene matches: 4. CDR1 is SQVTM, CDR2 ANQGSEA, per germline. The CDR3 contains 13 residues. The CDR3 coding sequence is TGCAGCGTTGGAGCGGGGGTTACCTACGAGCAGTACTTC. Encoded protein: CSVGAGVTYEQYF.

The rearrangement links TRBV29-1 to TRBJ2-3; 10 nucleotides agree with TRBD1. The CDR3 runs to 13 residues. The V gene's germline CDR1 is SQVTM and CDR2 ANQGSEA. V gave up 5 bases and J gave up 6 bases; unmatched junction bases: 5. The CDR3 region has the DNA TGCAGCGTTTCCGGGACAGGGGTGGATACGCAGTATTTT. The encoded protein is CSVSGTGVDTQYF.

The chain joins TRBV7-9 to TRBJ2-1; TRBD2 aligns across 14 bases. Germline-derived CDR1 and CDR2 are SEHNR and FQNEAQ (reference sequence). With V trimmed by 3 bases and J by 7 bases, 14 bases remained unmatched. CDR3 length equals 19 residues. CDR3 region: CASSFYRLAGGPKENEQFF. CDR3 bases: TGTGCCAGCAGCTTTTACCGACTAGCGGGAGGGCCTAAAGAGAATGAGCAGTTCTTC.

The chain employs TRBV5-5 and TRBJ1-5; 7 bases are shared with TRBD1. Germline CDR1 reads SGHKS; CDR2 reads YYEKEE (reference sequence). The CDR3 contains 15 residues. V lost 3 bases to trimming and J lost 2 bases; unmatched junction nucleotides: 5. CDR3 sequence: CASSSTGVGNQPQHF. Written as DNA, the CDR3 is TGTGCCAGCAGCTCAACAGGGGTAGGCAATCAGCCCCAGCATTTT.

The chain has TRBV7-9 and TRBJ2-1, with a possible D match to TRBD2 (6 bases). V lost 4 bases and J lost 6, with 13 bases in between. The CDR3 contains 14 residues. Per the germline V gene, CDR1 is SEHNR and CDR2 is FQNEAQ (reference sequence). This CDR3 is CASSSLGGSNEQFF. CDR3 in DNA: TGTGCCAGCAGCTCCCTCGGAGGGTCCAATGAGCAGTTCTTC.

The chain employs TRBV3-1 and TRBJ1-2, with 7 bases matching TRBD1. V shed 4 bases and J 6 bases; nucleotides not matched to a gene: 11. The CDR3 is 15 residues long. Germline-derived CDR1 and CDR2 are LGHDT and YNNKEL (reference sequence). The CDR3 bases are TGTGCCAGCAGCCGCACTTACAGGGGAGAGGATGGCTACACCTTC. This translates into CASSRTYRGEDGYTF.

The chain links TRBV6-5 to TRBJ1-1; the match to TRBD1 covers 9 bases. J gave up 1 base and V 4 bases, and 1 base lay outside the gene matches. Per germline, CDR1 MNHEY and CDR2 SVGAGI. The CDR3 is 14 residues long. Written as DNA, the CDR3 is TGTGCCAGCAGTTGGGGACAGGGGAACACTGAAGCTTTCTTT. Amino acid sequence: CASSWGQGNTEAFF.

The rearrangement joins TRBV4-3 to TRBJ1-2; 7 bases agree with TRBD1. The length of the CDR3 is 17 residues. CDR1 and CDR2 (germline): LGHNA, YSLEER. J was trimmed by 3 bases and V by 1 base; bases with no gene match: 11. Here the CDR3 DNA reads TGCGCCAGCAGCCAAGTGACAGGGATTCGAGGCTACTATGGCTACACCTTC. This codes for CASSQVTGIRGYYGYTF.

The chain carries TRBV29-1 and TRBJ2-1; perhaps D is TRBD1 or TRBD2 (5 bases each). With 0 bases removed from V and 10 bases from J, the gap between germline ends came to 13 bases. There are 13 residues in the CDR3. CDR1 SQVTM and CDR2 ANQGSEA come from the germline V gene. Written as DNA, the CDR3 is TGCAGCGTTGAAGATAGAGGGGATGGAGAGCAGTTCTTC. As protein: CSVEDRGDGEQFF.

This clonotype showed up just once. The chain links TRBV5-6 to TRBJ1-1, with 9 nucleotides matching TRBD1. V lost 5 bases and J lost 5; bases outside the gene matches: 19. This CDR3 has 18 residues. Germline V gene lookup returns CDR1 SGHDT and CDR2 YYEEEE. CDR3 bases: TGTGCCAGCAGTTCTCGGAGTCTCCCGGGACAGGGTAGGACTGAAGCTTTCTTT. Its translation: CASSSRSLPGQGRTEAFF.

The table lists this clonotype with a few counts. The V call is TRBV7-2, the J call TRBJ2-3; 8 bases line up with TRBD2. The ends lost 6 bases at V and 0 bases at J; junction bases unmatched: 5. The CDR3 extends over 15 amino acids. Germline CDR1 is SGHTA and CDR2 is FQGNSA. The CDR3 DNA follows: TGTGCCAGCAGACAACGGGGGGGCAGCACAGATACGCAGTATTTT. Translation gives CASRQRGGSTDTQYF.